The 10 T cell receptor beta chains listed next were all sequenced from one sample in a study of cytomegalovirus exposure and HLA in healthy donors. The PCR was carried out with 60 Vbeta primers and 13 Jbeta primers. Profiled with immunoSEQ multiplex PCR; TCRdb holds only in-frame clones, not every one. The repertoire holds approximately 120,000 clones, with about 71% as singletons. The sequenced sample consisted of PBMCs. These receptors were collected from a woman in her fifties or sixties in good health and CMV-seronegative.

The V gene is TRBV30, the J gene TRBJ1-3; the D is unclear. This CDR3 contains 13 residues. V lost 5 bases, J lost 0 bases, and 8 bases lay in between. Germline CDR1 is GTSNPN and CDR2 is SVGIG (reference sequence). The CDR3 region is CAWDGSSGNTIYF. CDR3 nucleotide sequence: TGTGCCTGGGACGGGAGCTCTGGAAACACCATATATTTT.

The chain combines TRBV12-5 with TRBJ2-7, with 14 bases that match TRBD2. V lost 0 bases, J lost 6 bases, and 19 bases stayed unmatched. The CDR3 runs 21 residues. Germline values: CDR1 LGHNT, CDR2 FRNRAP. The CDR3 loop reads CASGLVPHLPGLAGGGREQYF. The CDR3 DNA reads as TGTGCTAGTGGTTTGGTACCGCACTTGCCCGGACTAGCGGGAGGAGGTCGCGAGCAGTACTTC.

V usage is TRBV9 and J usage is TRBJ2-7, with a possible D match to TRBD2 (5 bases). The germline CDR1 and CDR2 sequences are SGDLS and YYNGEE. Trimming left V 0 bases short and J 2 bases short, with 9 bases between. CDR3 length: 14 residues. CDR3 sequence reads: CASSVGADPYEQYF. The CDR3 DNA is TGTGCCAGCAGCGTAGGAGCGGATCCCTACGAGCAGTACTTC.

V gene TRBV20-1 combines with J gene TRBJ1-2; D is ambiguous. The CDR3 totals 10 residues. Germline V gives CDR1 DFQATT, CDR2 SNEGSKA (reference sequence). V dropped 5 bases and J dropped 3 bases, with 4 bases sitting between them. The CDR3 coding sequence is TGCAGTGCTCTCGACTATGGCTACACCTTC. Its translation is CSALDYGYTF.

The chain links TRBV5-8 to TRBJ2-5, with D unclear. With 1 base removed from V and 5 bases from J, the gap between germline ends came to 12 bases. The CDR3 has 14 residues. The germline gives CDR1 SGHTS, CDR2 YDEGEE. In nucleotides, the CDR3 is TGTGCCAGCAGCTTGACGGGTGTGCAGGAGACCCAGTACTTC. Translating it yields CASSLTGVQETQYF. Full variable domain (rest looked up from reference TRBV5-8 and TRBJ2-5): EAGVTQSPTHLIKTRGQQATLRCSPISGHTSVYWYQQALGLGLQFLLWYDEGEERNRGNFPPRFSGRQFPNYSSELNVNALELEDSALYLCASSLTGVQETQYFGPGTRLLVL.

The chain couples TRBV15 to TRBJ1-2; D is undetermined. The V and J ends lost 0 bases and 8 bases respectively, with 19 bases between them. Germline V gene lookup returns CDR1 LNHNV and CDR2 YYDKDF (reference sequence). The CDR3 length is 16 residues. CDR3 in amino acids: CATSRDNVGDLRGYTF. The DNA for the CDR3 is TGTGCCACCAGCAGAGATAACGTCGGGGATTTGAGAGGCTACACCTTC.

The chain joins TRBV6-5 to TRBJ1-2; D unclear. The V end was cut by 5 bases, the J end by 6 bases, with 13 bases between. From germline, CDR1 is MNHEY and CDR2 SVGAGI. The CDR3 runs 13 residues. The CDR3 is CASSRDEANGYTF. DNA for the CDR3: TGTGCCAGCAGTCGGGATGAAGCAAATGGCTACACCTTC.

About this clone: Other DNA sequences in the sample encode the same CDR3. The chain joins TRBV6-5 to TRBJ2-7; 11 bases line up with TRBD1. CDR1 is MNHEY and CDR2 is SVGAGI in the germline V gene. The CDR3 has 14 amino acids. Trimming at V came to 6 bases and at J to 2 bases, leaving 3 bases not matched to a gene. CDR3 region: CASRRGQGAYEQYF. CDR3 DNA sequence: TGTGCCAGCAGGCGGGGACAGGGGGCCTACGAGCAGTACTTC.

The J gene is TRBJ1-1, the V gene TRBV9; the match to TRBD1 covers 8 bases. This CDR3 region has 14 residues. The ends lost 8 bases at V and 0 bases at J; junction bases unmatched: 6. CDR1 is SGDLS, CDR2 YYNGEE, per germline. The CDR3 DNA is TGTGCCAGTGATAGGACAGGGATGAACACTGAAGCTTTCTTT. This encodes CASDRTGMNTEAFF.

This clone has only a few counts. The gene calls are TRBV28 and TRBJ2-1; possibly TRBD2 for D (5 bases). The CDR3 covers 13 residues. The germline V gene encodes CDR1 MDHEN and CDR2 SYDVKM. Trimming cost V 3 bases and J 11 bases, with 14 bases left between them. The CDR3 loop reads CASSFQLDSQQFF. CDR3 nucleotides: TGTGCCAGCAGTTTCCAACTGGACTCCCAGCAGTTCTTC.